What follows are 14 T cell receptor beta chains derived from one specimen sequenced in a study of human T cells and chemical hapten exposure. Time point specified: pre-sensitization, week 0. The treatment: therapeutic diphenylcyclopropenone sensitization with weekly scalp DPC. TCRdb ran MiXCR on the RACE reads and lists one entry per CDR3 protein. The sample lists roughly 260,000 distinct CDR3 sequences; roughly 8.9% were seen once. The sample here was whole blood, taken in connection with sensitization to the hapten diphenylcyclopropenone (DPC). The receptors were sampled from a woman between 40 and 55 years old with alopecia areata. Some clones in this sample may be carry-over from other donors' samples.

This clonotype was detected a few times. This chain connects TRBV6-6 to TRBJ2-1; 10 nucleotides align to TRBD2. The V gene end was trimmed by 7 bases and the J gene end by 2 bases; junction bases not matched to a gene: 5. The CDR3 loop spans 15 amino acids. Looked up from germline, CDR1 is MNHNY and CDR2 is SVGAGI (reference sequence). The CDR3 DNA sequence: TGTGCCAGCAAAACAGCGGGAGGGCCCTACAATGAGCAGTTCTTC. Protein product: CASKTAGGPYNEQFF.

This clonotype has more than one count but fewer than ten. The chain is built from TRBV28 and TRBJ1-6; D uncertain. The CDR3 extends over 12 amino acids. Germline V CDR1 and CDR2: MDHEN, SYDVKM. V was clipped by 2 bases and J by 9 bases, with 5 bases between them. The CDR3 region is CASSLPGSPLHF. The DNA for the CDR3 is TGTGCCAGCAGTTTACCAGGTTCACCCCTCCACTTT.

This clonotype showed up many times. The chain carries TRBV5-1 and TRBJ2-1; D tentatively fits TRBD1 or TRBD2 (5 bases each). This CDR3 region has 15 residues. Germline CDR1 SGHRS, CDR2 YFSETQ. V was pared by 2 bases and J by 2 bases, with 11 bases between. In DNA, the CDR3 is TGCGCCAGCAGCTTAGTGGGGGATACCTACAATGAGCAGTTCTTC. This sequence encodes CASSLVGDTYNEQFF.

This clonotype was seen many times. The DNA for the CDR3 is TGTGCCAGCAGCCTAGGGATTCAAGAGACCCAGTACTTC. Translating it yields CASSLGIQETQYF. The gene calls are TRBV7-3 and TRBJ2-5; D is undetermined. The CDR3 is 13 residues long. CDR1 is SGHTA and CDR2 is FQGTGA in the germline V gene. The V gene lost 5 bases and the J gene lost 2 bases, with 9 bases spanning the gap.

The chain couples TRBV28 to TRBJ2-6, with D possibly matching TRBD2 (5 bases). CDR1 is MDHEN, CDR2 SYDVKM, per germline. The CDR3 covers 16 residues. Trimming shortened V by 9 bases and J by 0 bases, and 15 bases separated the two germline ends. The CDR3 sequence is CASLRRASSGANVLTF. CDR3 DNA: TGTGCCAGTCTTCGGCGGGCAAGCTCTGGGGCCAACGTCCTGACTTTC.

The V call is TRBV2, the J call TRBJ2-7; the D is unclear. Germline assignment: CDR1 SNHLY and CDR2 FYNNEI. CDR3 length: 14 amino acids. The V end was cut by 4 bases, the J end by 9 bases, with 19 bases between. The CDR3 sequence is CASSAAGRLIGQYF. CDR3 in DNA: TGTGCCAGCAGTGCCGCAGGACGTCTTATCGGGCAGTACTTC.

The rearrangement joins TRBV6-6 to TRBJ2-5, with 7 bases fitting TRBD2. The CDR3 covers 19 residues. CDR1 and CDR2 (germline): MNHNY, SVGAGI (reference sequence). With 0 bases clipped from V and 4 bases from J, the junction kept 17 bases outside the gene matches. The CDR3: CASSYSMMREGLGPETQYF. CDR3 nucleotide sequence: TGTGCCAGCAGTTACTCGATGATGAGGGAGGGCCTGGGGCCAGAGACCCAGTACTTC.

The CDR3 spells CASSYRRLAEGETQYF. CDR3 DNA: TGTGCCAGCAGTTACCGGAGACTAGCGGAAGGAGAGACCCAGTACTTC. The V and J genes are TRBV6-2 or TRBV6-3 and TRBJ2-5; 9 bases fit TRBD2. CDR1 MNHEY and CDR2 SVGEGT come from the germline V gene. Losses at the gene ends were 2 bases for V and 4 bases for J; bases not matched to a gene: 8. The CDR3 is 16 residues long.

This clonotype was found many times. The gene calls are TRBV28 and TRBJ1-1; D perhaps matches TRBD1 (5 bases). Germline lookup yields CDR1 MDHEN and CDR2 SYDVKM. The CDR3 spans 14 residues. V lost 7 bases and J lost 2, with 14 bases in between. The CDR3 nucleotides read TGTGCCAGCATCCAGGGACTGGGTAACACTGAAGCTTTCTTT. Translated: CASIQGLGNTEAFF.

This clonotype was recorded a few times. V is TRBV9 and J is TRBJ1-1; perhaps TRBD1 as D (5 bases). This CDR3 region has 12 residues. Germline loops: CDR1 SGDLS, CDR2 YYNGEE. The V end was cut by 0 bases, the J end by 7 bases, with 7 bases between. The CDR3 loop reads CASSVETDEAFF. In DNA form, the CDR3 reads TGTGCCAGCAGCGTAGAGACAGATGAAGCTTTCTTT.

Only a few counts were recorded for this clonotype. The gene calls are TRBV4-2 and TRBJ2-5; 7 bases agree with TRBD2. CDR1 and CDR2 from the germline V gene are LGHNA and YNFKEQ. V gave up 5 bases and J gave up 2 bases; unmatched junction bases: 5. The CDR3 is 14 residues long. The CDR3 nucleotides read TGTGCCAGCAGCATGTCTAGCGGACAAGAGACCCAGTACTTC. It codes for CASSMSSGQETQYF.

The chain recombines TRBV7-9 with TRBJ2-3, with a possible D match to TRBD2 (6 bases). V gave up 5 bases and J gave up 2 bases, with 14 bases separating them. The germline CDR1 and CDR2 sequences are SEHNR and FQNEAQ (reference sequence). The CDR3 is 15 amino acids. CDR3 in DNA: TGTGCCAGCAGCAGTAGCGGTGTGTTCACAGATACGCAGTATTTT. It yields the protein CASSSSGVFTDTQYF.

The gene calls are TRBV28 and TRBJ2-5; TRBD2 matches 7 bases. Unmatched junction bases numbered 7, after V lost 6 bases and J lost 3 bases. The CDR3 sequence is 14 residues long. CDR1 and CDR2 from the germline V gene are MDHEN and SYDVKM. The CDR3 DNA reads as TGTGCCAGCAGCGCAGGACTAGGTGAAGAGACCCAGTACTTC. Encoded protein: CASSAGLGEETQYF.

The J gene is TRBJ2-3, the V gene TRBV7-2; D is unresolved. V lost 5 bases and J lost 3, with 6 bases in between. The CDR3 sequence is 12 residues long. The germline CDR1 and CDR2 sequences are SGHTA and FQGNSA. The CDR3 DNA is TGTGCCAGCAGCGCATTTACAGATACGCAGTATTTT. Translation: CASSAFTDTQYF.